This T cell receptor beta chain was captured in a study of CD8 T cells in ankylosing spondylitis. Study-level points and caveats: Reported data indicate significant enrichment of disease-linked clones within matched ankylosing spondylitis synovial fluid.

The CDR3 sequence is 16 residues long. CDR1 and CDR2 (germline): SGHAT, FQNNGV. Trimming took 5 bases from V and 0 from J; bases not matched to a gene: 4. Via MiXCR, TCRdb re-called the 5' RACE reads, giving one row per CDR3 protein. The sample includes some 130,000 distinct CDR3 sequences, about 7% of them seen just once. This clonotype was counted at least ten times. Its antigen is as yet unknown. This receptor was taken from a female donor with ankylosing spondylitis or in good health (not recorded which). Material: blood, either unsorted or a sorted T cell fraction (not recorded which). This chain links TRBV11-2 with TRBJ2-3; 11 nucleotides match TRBD2. This CDR3 is CASSPLAGASTDTQYF. For the CDR3, the DNA is TGTGCCAGCAGCCCACTAGCGGGGGCGAGCACAGATACGCAGTATTTT.